The next 21 T cell receptor beta chains were all read from a single sample in a study of beta chain features in type 1 diabetes. Study-level findings and limits: Researchers report that Type 1 diabetes patients had moderately but significantly shorter TCRB CDR3s across all four CD4+ subsets.

The isolated RNA, all of it, was reverse transcribed, so expressed TCRB transcripts were what got sequenced. Method: immunoSEQ multiplex PCR; TCRdb's copy keeps in-frame clones and lacks some. The data hold about 700,000 clones, with over 10% observed a single time. Antigens for these TCRs are unknown. Sequenced material: naive CD4+ T cells from blood. The source of these receptors is a man aged 18 to 29 with type 1 diabetes.

The rearrangement uses TRBV6-5 and TRBJ2-3; 7 nucleotides align to TRBD2. The junction had 7 bases not matched to a gene; V was cut back by 6 bases and J by 1 base. Looked up from germline, CDR1 is MNHEY and CDR2 is SVGAGI. CDR3 length: 15 residues. In DNA, the CDR3 is TGTGCCAGCAGCCGGACTAGGCATGGCACAGATACGCAGTATTTT. Its protein is CASSRTRHGTDTQYF.

V is TRBV18 and J is TRBJ2-7; D gene ambiguous. V lost 4 bases, J lost 5 bases, and 21 bases lay in between. The CDR3 has 16 residues. Germline V gene lookup returns CDR1 KGHSH and CDR2 LQKENI. CDR3 sequence reads: CASSLFPRSGPDEQYF. Written as DNA, the CDR3 is TGTGCCAGCTCACTCTTCCCTAGATCGGGTCCGGACGAGCAGTACTTC.

In this sample, this clone turned up a few times. This rearrangement joins TRBV29-1 to TRBJ2-5; perhaps TRBD1 as D (6 bases). This CDR3 is 15 amino acids long. Deletions cut 4 bases from V and 4 bases from J, with 19 bases between. Per germline, CDR1 SQVTM and CDR2 ANQGSEA. The CDR3 loop is CSVARVGRGGETQYF. DNA for the CDR3: TGCAGCGTTGCCCGGGTGGGGCGAGGGGGAGAGACCCAGTACTTC.

The CDR3 DNA follows: TGCGCCAGCAGCTTTACAGGGGAAGAGACCCAGTACTTC. This gives the protein CASSFTGEETQYF. The chain is built from TRBV5-1 and TRBJ2-5; 7 nucleotides agree with TRBD1. The CDR3 runs 13 residues. The V gene's germline CDR1 is SGHRS and CDR2 YFSETQ. V dropped 2 bases and J dropped 3; count of bases not matched to a gene: 1.

The gene calls are TRBV6-1 and TRBJ2-5; D is unresolved. Looked up from germline, CDR1 is MNHNS and CDR2 is SASEGT. V gave up 3 bases and J gave up 4 bases, with 12 bases separating them. This CDR3 region has 14 residues. The CDR3 nucleotides are TGTGCCAGCAGTGATGTAGCTGTGCGAGAGACCCAGTACTTC. Its translation is CASSDVAVRETQYF.

This clone was detected only a few times. The V and J genes are TRBV28 and TRBJ2-7, with 10 positions matching TRBD2. V lost 6 bases, J lost 2 bases, and 1 base stayed unmatched. This CDR3 contains 13 residues. Germline V gene lookup returns CDR1 MDHEN and CDR2 SYDVKM. CDR3 amino acids: CASRTSGPYEQYF. The CDR3 coding sequence is TGTGCCAGCAGGACTAGCGGGCCCTACGAGCAGTACTTC.

This clone was recorded only once. A read error may be the cause here, since a much bigger clone is one base away. The rearrangement uses TRBV30 and TRBJ1-1; no reliable D call. V was clipped by 0 bases and J by 3 bases, with 11 bases between them. The CDR3 loop spans 14 amino acids. Per germline, CDR1 GTSNPN and CDR2 SVGIG (reference sequence). The CDR3 is CAWSVRRWDTEAFF. Written as DNA, the CDR3 is TGTGCCTGGAGTGTACGACGGTGGGACACTGAAGCTTTCTTT.

Regarding this clone: At one boundary the junction diverges from the germline segment, which might be a read error. The chain employs TRBV29-1 and TRBJ2-3; 12 positions agree with TRBD1. CDR1 and CDR2 from the germline V gene are SQVTM and ANQGSEA. This CDR3 contains 18 residues. The CDR3 region has the DNA TGCGGCGTACAAAGAACCACCGGGGGACAGGGGGCGTCGGATACGCAGTATTTT. Translation gives CGVQRTTGGQGASDTQYF.

The chain employs TRBV30 and TRBJ2-7, with a possible D match to TRBD2 (6 bases). CDR3 length: 18 amino acids. CDR1 and CDR2 (germline): GTSNPN, SVGIG (reference sequence). The V end lost 3 bases, the J end lost 0 bases, and 24 bases lay between the germline ends. The CDR3 DNA sequence: TGTGCCTGGAGAGTGGGAATTACTAGCTTGCGGGACTCCTACGAGCAGTACTTC. It specifies CAWRVGITSLRDSYEQYF.

The chain couples TRBV10-3 to TRBJ1-2; D perhaps matches TRBD1 (6 bases). The CDR3 consists of 15 residues. In germline, CDR1 is ENHRY, CDR2 SYGVKD. V lost 7 bases to trimming and J lost 0 bases, with 15 bases between them. The CDR3 loop reads CAITADRHPNYGYTF. In DNA, the CDR3 is TGTGCCATCACCGCCGACAGGCATCCTAACTATGGCTACACCTTC.

This clone showed up just a few times. The chain recombines TRBV11-2 with TRBJ2-7, with D possibly being TRBD2 (6 bases). The V gene's germline CDR1 is SGHAT and CDR2 FQNNGV. Trimming stripped 0 bases from V and 10 bases from J, with 10 bases between. The CDR3 length is 12 residues. CDR3 amino acids: CASSLDRGSQYF. The CDR3 region has the DNA TGTGCCAGCAGCTTAGATCGGGGGAGTCAGTACTTC.

This clone was seen more than once but under ten times. In DNA, the CDR3 is TGTGCCACCGGAAGGGGAGACCCTTTCGAGCAGTACTTC. Protein: CATGRGDPFEQYF. The chain carries TRBV15 and TRBJ2-7; D is possibly TRBD1 or TRBD2 (5 bases each). This CDR3 is 13 amino acids long. Germline V gives CDR1 LNHNV, CDR2 YYDKDF (reference sequence). Trimming cost V 8 bases and J 6 bases, with 17 bases left between them.

In this sample, this clone turned up a few times. CDR3: CASSPRVLDHQETQYF. The CDR3, as DNA: TGTGCCAGCTCACCGCGTGTGCTAGACCACCAAGAGACCCAGTACTTC. This chain joins TRBV18 and TRBJ2-5; D is unresolved. Germline CDR1 KGHSH, CDR2 LQKENI. CDR3 length: 16 amino acids. The V and J ends lost 3 bases and 0 bases respectively, with 14 bases between them.

This chain uses TRBV10-3 with TRBJ2-3; 7 bases agree with TRBD1. The CDR3 sequence is 14 residues long. Germline-derived CDR1 and CDR2 are ENHRY and SYGVKD. J gave up 2 bases and V 6 bases, and 5 bases lay outside the gene matches. The CDR3 coding sequence is TGTGCCATCAGCCCGGACAGGTTCACAGATACGCAGTATTTT. Its translation: CAISPDRFTDTQYF.

The chain has TRBV30 and TRBJ1-6; D might be TRBD1 (5 bases). The germline gives CDR1 GTSNPN, CDR2 SVGIG (reference sequence). Between the trimmed V and J ends, which lost 2 bases and 10 bases, there was a span of 18 bases. This CDR3 spans 15 amino acids. CDR3 sequence reads: CAWSWGGGGWSPLHF. As DNA, the CDR3 is TGTGCCTGGAGTTGGGGCGGCGGGGGTTGGTCACCCCTCCACTTT.

The chain is built from TRBV2 and TRBJ1-2; D is uncertain. Trimming removed 1 base from V and 8 bases from J, with 8 bases in between. The germline V gene encodes CDR1 SNHLY and CDR2 FYNNEI. The CDR3 runs to 12 residues. In DNA form, the CDR3 reads TGTGCCAGCAGTGAAGGAGCCTTGGGCTACACCTTC. This encodes CASSEGALGYTF. The full variable domain, rest sourced from reference TRBV2 and TRBJ1-2, is EPEVTQTPSHQVTQMGQEVILRCVPISNHLYFYWYRQILGQKVEFLVSFYNNEISEKSEIFDDQFSVERPDGSNFTLKIRSTKLEDSAMYFCASSEGALGYTFGSGTRLTVV.

V and J are TRBV6-5 and TRBJ2-7; possibly TRBD2 for D (6 bases). The CDR3 has 14 amino acids. The germline V and J ends were trimmed by 11 bases and 4 bases, with 21 bases remaining between them. Germline CDR1 and CDR2: MNHEY and SVGAGI. In DNA form, the CDR3 reads TGTGCCGTACAAACACAGGACTATCCTTACGAGCAGTACTTC. This codes for CAVQTQDYPYEQYF.

The V and J genes are TRBV29-1 and TRBJ2-7; TRBD2 agrees at 7 bases. The CDR3 is 12 residues long. Looked up from germline, CDR1 is SQVTM and CDR2 is ANQGSEA. Trimming cost V 3 bases and J 3 bases; bases outside gene matches: 2. Written as DNA, the CDR3 is TGCAGCGTTGAGGGGGGGAACTACGAGCAGTACTTC. It translates to CSVEGGNYEQYF.

The chain combines TRBV4-2 with TRBJ2-1, with 9 bases identical to TRBD2. CDR1 and CDR2 (germline): LGHNA, YNFKEQ. This CDR3 region has 17 residues. Trimming cost V 2 bases and J 2 bases; bases outside gene matches: 7. The CDR3 DNA sequence: TGTGCCAGCAGCCAATTCACCGCGGGGGGGCCCTACAATGAGCAGTTCTTC. It translates to CASSQFTAGGPYNEQFF.

V is TRBV18 and J is TRBJ1-2, with a weak D call TRBD1 (5 bases). The germline CDR1 and CDR2 sequences are KGHSH and LQKENI. V lost 3 bases, J lost 6 bases, and 14 bases lay in between. The CDR3 totals 14 residues. The CDR3 protein is CASSPSQGTNGYTF. The CDR3 DNA reads TGTGCCAGCTCACCCTCTCAGGGTACCAATGGCTACACCTTC.

CDR3 residues: CSVPLWGNTEAFF. The CDR3, as DNA: TGCAGCGTCCCTCTTTGGGGGAACACTGAAGCTTTCTTT. The V gene is TRBV29-1, the J gene TRBJ1-1; D ambiguous. Germline CDR1 reads SQVTM; CDR2 reads ANQGSEA. This CDR3 is built from 13 residues. V dropped 6 bases and J dropped 1 base, with 12 bases sitting between them.